The TCR beta chain under discussion was sequenced for a study of T cell responses to AZD1222 COVID-19 vaccine. The protocol was immunoSEQ multiplex PCR, while the TCRdb copy is restricted to in-frame clones and leaves out a portion. Here the sample spans 180,000 or so clones, under 95% being singletons. In the case of this clone: It is unclear where the CDR3 begins or ends on the DNA, so no DNA is shown, and the CDR3 is as TCRdb lists it.

The CDR3 contains 14 residues when both ends are counted. The germline gives CDR1 MNHEY, CDR2 SVGAGI. This TCR derives from an adult who received the AZD1222 COVID-19 vaccine. V gene TRBV6-5 combines with J gene TRBJ1-5. Source: peripheral blood, taken 28 days after the second AZD1222 dose. CDR3: CASSFGPGGQPQHF.